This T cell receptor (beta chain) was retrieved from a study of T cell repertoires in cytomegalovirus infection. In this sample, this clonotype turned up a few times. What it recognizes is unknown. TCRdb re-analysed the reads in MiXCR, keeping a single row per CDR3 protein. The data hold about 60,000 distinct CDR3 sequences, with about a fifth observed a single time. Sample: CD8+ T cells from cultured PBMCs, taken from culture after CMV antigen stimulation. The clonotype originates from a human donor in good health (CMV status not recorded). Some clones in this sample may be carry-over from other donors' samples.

For the CDR3, the DNA is TGTGCCAGCAGCATACTAGCGGGGCACTACGAGCAGTACTTC. Its translation is CASSILAGHYEQYF. The rearrangement uses TRBV7-2 and TRBJ2-7; 10 bases map to TRBD2. J was trimmed by 3 bases and V by 5 bases; bases with no gene match: 4. The CDR3 is 14 amino acids. The V gene's germline CDR1 is SGHTA and CDR2 FQGNSA.